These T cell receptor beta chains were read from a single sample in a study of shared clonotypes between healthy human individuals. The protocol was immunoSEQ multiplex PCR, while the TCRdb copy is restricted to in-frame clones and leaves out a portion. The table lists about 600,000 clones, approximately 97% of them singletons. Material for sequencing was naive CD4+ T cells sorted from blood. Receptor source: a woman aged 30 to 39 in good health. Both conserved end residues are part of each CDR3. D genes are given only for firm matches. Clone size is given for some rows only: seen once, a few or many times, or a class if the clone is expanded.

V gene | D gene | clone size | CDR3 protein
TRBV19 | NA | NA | CASKKGGSYNEQFF
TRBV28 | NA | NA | CASSLSWEDGYTF
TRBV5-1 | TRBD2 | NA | CASSPTGLAGPYNEQFF
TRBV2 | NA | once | CASRLEGRTTGELFF
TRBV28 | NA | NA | CASSFQNQPQHF
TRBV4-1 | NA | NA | CASSQPKSKNIQYF
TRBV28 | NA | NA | CASPGVTGELFF
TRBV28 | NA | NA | CATRGAGNTIYF
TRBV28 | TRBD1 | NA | CASSQDRDTEAFF
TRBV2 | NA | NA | CASSDSSRSGNTIYF
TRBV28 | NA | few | CASSFLLRGNQPQHF
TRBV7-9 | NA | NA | CASSLIAAEDIRTGELFF
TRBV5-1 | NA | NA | CASSLEGAPYEQYF
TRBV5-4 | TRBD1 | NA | CASSLAGQGFPGELFF
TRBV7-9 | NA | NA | CASSSSGLEQFF
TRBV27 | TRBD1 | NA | CASSSDRGYQPQHF
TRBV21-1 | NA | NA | CASSPGGEGHTGELFF
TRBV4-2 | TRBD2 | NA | CASSQDYGTSESYEQYF
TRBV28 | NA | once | CASSFGTLYGYTF
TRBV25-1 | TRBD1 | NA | CASSGRQGPGNTIYF
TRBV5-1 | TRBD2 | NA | CASSPGLAGVRTGELFF
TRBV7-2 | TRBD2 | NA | CASSGRAGNEQFF
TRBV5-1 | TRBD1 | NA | CASSQTGGADSNQPQHF
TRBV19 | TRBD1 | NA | CASRKGATYEQYF
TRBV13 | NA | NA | CASSSTERVYEQYF
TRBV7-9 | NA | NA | CASSLPGARAEAFF
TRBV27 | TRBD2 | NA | CASRGLAGYITGELFF
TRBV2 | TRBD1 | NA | CASTTQGETQYF
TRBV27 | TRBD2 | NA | CASSWLAGDKPQYF
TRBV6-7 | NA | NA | CASSYARGAKNIQYF
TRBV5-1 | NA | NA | CASSGEGGMGTEAFF
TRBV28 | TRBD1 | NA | CASRPTTGGYNSPLHF
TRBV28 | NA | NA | CASSTENYGYTF
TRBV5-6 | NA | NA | CASSSDRFYEQYF
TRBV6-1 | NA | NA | CASSGRTGTDTQYF
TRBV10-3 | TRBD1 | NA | CAIIRDRGSEAFF
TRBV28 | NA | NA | CASSSGGVFAGGELFF
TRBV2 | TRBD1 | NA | CASSRAGQMNTEAFF
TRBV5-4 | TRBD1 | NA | CASSFRDRVWNRNEKLFF
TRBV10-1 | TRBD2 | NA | CASSATGTSGRGNEQFF
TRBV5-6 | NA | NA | CASSFSSGETQYF